The 15 T cell receptor beta chains given below trace back to one sample, sequenced in a study of cytomegalovirus exposure and HLA in healthy donors. The PCR employed 60 Vbeta primers together with 13 Jbeta primers. Profiled with immunoSEQ multiplex PCR; TCRdb holds only in-frame clones, not every one. This sample has fewer than 150,000 clones, with 80% found just once. Sample: PBMCs. The receptors were gathered from a man aged 30 to 45 in good health and CMV-seronegative.

This chain links TRBV13 with TRBJ1-2; D unresolved. Germline CDR1 is PRHDT and CDR2 is FYEKMQ (reference sequence). V lost 3 bases and J lost 1, with 6 bases in between. The CDR3 runs to 13 residues. The CDR3 loop reads CASSFGVNYGYTF. For the CDR3, the DNA is TGTGCCAGCAGCTTCGGGGTTAACTATGGCTACACCTTC. The full variable domain, rest sourced from reference TRBV13 and TRBJ1-2, is AAGVIQSPRHLIKEKRETATLKCYPIPRHDTVYWYQQGPGQDPQFLISFYEKMQSDKGSIPDRFSAQQFSDYHSELNMSSLELGDSALYFCASSFGVNYGYTFGSGTRLTVV.

This rearrangement joins TRBV6-5 to TRBJ1-6; 10 bases are shared with TRBD1. Trimming cost V 5 bases and J 6 bases; bases outside gene matches: 4. CDR3 length equals 15 residues. In germline, CDR1 is MNHEY, CDR2 SVGAGI. CDR3: CASSLRTGGNSPLHF. CDR3 DNA sequence: TGTGCCAGCAGTCTAAGGACAGGGGGTAATTCACCCCTCCACTTT.

The genes are TRBV18 and TRBJ2-7; 7 bases match TRBD1. The length of the CDR3 is 13 residues. In germline, CDR1 is KGHSH, CDR2 LQKENI. Unmatched junction bases numbered 3, after V lost 4 bases and J lost 3 bases. The CDR3 sequence: CASSQGQIYEQYF. The CDR3 region has the DNA TGTGCCAGCTCACAGGGACAGATCTACGAGCAGTACTTC.

The chain carries TRBV6-1 and TRBJ2-3, with D unresolved. Germline assignment: CDR1 MNHNS and CDR2 SASEGT. V lost 2 bases and J 3 bases, leaving 12 bases between the germline ends. The CDR3 covers 15 residues. The DNA for the CDR3 is TGTGCCAGCAGTGAATTTGTCAGGATAACAGATACGCAGTATTTT. Translated: CASSEFVRITDTQYF.

This clone was observed a handful of times. The CDR3 here is CASSVGVGTGELFF. The CDR3 nucleotides are TGTGCCAGCAGTGTGGGAGTTGGGACCGGGGAGCTGTTTTTT. This rearrangement joins TRBV6-6 to TRBJ2-2; possible D gene TRBD2, 5 bases. The CDR3 totals 14 residues. V was pared by 5 bases and J by 5 bases, with 12 bases between. CDR1 is MNHNY and CDR2 is SVGAGI in the germline V gene (reference sequence).

The rearrangement links TRBV2 to TRBJ2-7; 7 bases line up with TRBD2. Trimming took 3 bases from V and 3 from J; bases not matched to a gene: 5. CDR3 size: 14 residues. CDR1 and CDR2 from the germline V gene are SNHLY and FYNNEI. The CDR3 DNA reads as TGTGCCAGCAGTGAGGGGGGGATTCTCTACGAGCAGTACTTC. Translating gives CASSEGGILYEQYF.

J is TRBJ1-5 and V is TRBV30; no clear D gene. The germline V and J ends were trimmed by 4 bases and 11 bases, with 18 bases remaining between them. Germline V gene sequence: CDR1 GTSNPN, CDR2 SVGIG (reference sequence). CDR3 length: 13 amino acids. Written as DNA, the CDR3 is TGTGCCTGGAAACATCCACTATTTGGGTCCCAGCATTTT. The encoded protein is CAWKHPLFGSQHF.

This chain joins TRBV30 and TRBJ2-1, with 9 bases aligning to TRBD2. This CDR3 comprises 14 residues. Germline V gives CDR1 GTSNPN, CDR2 SVGIG (reference sequence). The J segment lost 6 bases and the V segment lost 8 bases, leaving 11 bases of the junction unmatched. The CDR3 DNA sequence: TGTGCCCTCACGGGGGCTAGCGGGATCAATGAGCAGTTCTTC. Amino acid sequence: CALTGASGINEQFF.

V and J are TRBV29-1 and TRBJ1-2; D remains unclear. The CDR3 is made up of 11 amino acids. From germline, CDR1 is SQVTM and CDR2 ANQGSEA. V lost 7 bases to trimming and J lost 6 bases, with 12 bases between them. CDR3 amino acids: CSGGSWDGYTF. Written as DNA, the CDR3 is TGCAGCGGCGGGTCTTGGGATGGCTACACCTTC.

The rearrangement links TRBV9 to TRBJ2-1; 7 positions match TRBD2. With 4 bases clipped from V and 0 bases from J, the junction kept 7 bases outside the gene matches. Looked up from germline, CDR1 is SGDLS and CDR2 is YYNGEE. There are 16 residues in the CDR3. As DNA, the CDR3 is TGTGCCAGCAGCTTAACGGGACTATCCTCCTACAATGAGCAGTTCTTC. It encodes CASSLTGLSSYNEQFF.

The chain couples TRBV7-2 to TRBJ2-5; possible D gene TRBD2, 6 bases. This CDR3 spans 13 amino acids. Trimming took off 3 bases at V and 5 bases at J, with 10 bases between the two ends. Germline V lookup: CDR1 SGHTA, CDR2 FQGNSA. The chain's CDR3 is CASSFGGSETQYF. As DNA, the CDR3 is TGTGCCAGCAGCTTTGGGGGGTCGGAGACCCAGTACTTC.

The V gene is TRBV6-5, the J gene TRBJ1-2; 7 positions agree with TRBD1. Germline lookup yields CDR1 MNHEY and CDR2 SVGAGI. V trimming: 0 bases; J trimming: 4 bases; junction bases outside the gene matches: 5. The CDR3 is made up of 15 amino acids. CDR3 loop: CASSYSEGGGYGYTF. The CDR3 DNA follows: TGTGCCAGCAGTTACTCGGAAGGGGGCGGCTATGGCTACACCTTC.

The V call is TRBV28, the J call TRBJ1-5; the match to TRBD1 covers 7 bases. V was pared by 0 bases and J by 1 base, with 3 bases of the junction left unmatched. CDR3 length equals 16 residues. Germline V CDR1 and CDR2: MDHEN, SYDVKM. The CDR3 bases are TGTGCCAGCAGTTTATGGGGGACAGCAAGCAATCAGCCCCAGCATTTT. Encoded protein: CASSLWGTASNQPQHF.

This clone was observed a single time. The rearrangement uses TRBV28 and TRBJ1-1; D possibly corresponds to TRBD1 (6 bases). The CDR3 sequence is 14 residues long. Germline loops: CDR1 MDHEN, CDR2 SYDVKM. Trimming pared 4 bases from V and 0 bases from J, leaving 9 bases between. CDR3 sequence (DNA): TGTGCCAGCAGTTCCGGGACACTGAACACTGAAGCTTTCTTT. It is translated as CASSSGTLNTEAFF.

The V call is TRBV10-2, the J call TRBJ2-5; D is perhaps TRBD2 (5 bases). Trimming left V 3 bases short and J 5 bases short, with 10 bases between. The germline V gene encodes CDR1 WSHSY and CDR2 SAAADI. The CDR3 runs to 13 residues. This CDR3 reads CASSDRGLETQYF. The CDR3 DNA reads as TGCGCCAGCAGTGACAGAGGGTTGGAGACCCAGTACTTC.